This is a list of T cell receptor beta chains from one sample in a study of blood T cell repertoires in COVID-19. Clones were read by immunoSEQ multiplex PCR, and TCRdb kept only the in-frame ones, dropping some. The sample carries over 65,000 clones, around 90% recorded once. Material for sequencing was peripheral blood. These receptors came from a human donor in a cohort sampled during active COVID-19. Both conserved end residues are trimmed from each CDR3.

v_call: TRBV7-2
cdr3_aa: ASSPERATNEKLF

v_call: TRBV2
cdr3_aa: ASNRDYYEQY

v_call: TRBV11-2
cdr3_aa: ASSLQGAGYEQY

v_call: TRBV19
cdr3_aa: ASSMVDRGANEKLF

v_call: TRBV28
cdr3_aa: ASSTRDSIRSSTDTQY

v_call: TRBV28
cdr3_aa: ASSRGLAGVNQETQY

v_call: TRBV2
cdr3_aa: ASSEVVGANVLT

v_call: TRBV5-1
cdr3_aa: ASSSLTEETQY

v_call: TRBV5-1
cdr3_aa: ASSWGTGDNEQY

v_call: TRBV27
cdr3_aa: ASSHPGTSVLEQF

v_call: TRBV5-1
cdr3_aa: ASSFNGGQGNSPLH

v_call: TRBV27
cdr3_aa: ASSLWAGGDEQY

v_call: TRBV6-5
cdr3_aa: ASSYSNRGEQY

v_call: TRBV5-1
cdr3_aa: ASSLAGEGVNEQF

v_call: TRBV10-1
cdr3_aa: ASSGTGGREKLF

v_call: TRBV19
cdr3_aa: ASSPGQDYEQY

v_call: TRBV10-3
cdr3_aa: AISGLASTDTQY

v_call: TRBV21-1
cdr3_aa: ASSRKWGEGTDTQY

v_call: TRBV28
cdr3_aa: ASSSQGRGYYEQY

v_call: TRBV7-9
cdr3_aa: AGGLAGPNEQF

v_call: TRBV20-1
cdr3_aa: SAGRLNEQF

v_call: TRBV5-1
cdr3_aa: ASSFTGGRNTIY

v_call: TRBV27
cdr3_aa: ASSLIGPGQGGYEQY

v_call: TRBV5-5
cdr3_aa: ASSLYSTGYEQY

v_call: TRBV28
cdr3_aa: ASRSSSLTDTQY

v_call: TRBV12-5
cdr3_aa: ASGLDGSTDTQY

v_call: TRBV2
cdr3_aa: ASSRQGGRSNQPQH

v_call: TRBV12-5
cdr3_aa: ASGLVREGSSEAF

v_call: TRBV19
cdr3_aa: ASSGGGSNQPQH

v_call: TRBV5-1
cdr3_aa: ASSLTGGYTGELF

v_call: TRBV5-5
cdr3_aa: ASSRTSREQY

v_call: TRBV25-1
cdr3_aa: ASSDVYRATEAF

v_call: TRBV4-2
cdr3_aa: ASSQDSQGLYEQY

v_call: TRBV27
cdr3_aa: ASSSSHSSGGELF

v_call: TRBV7-9
cdr3_aa: ASSPRPPGREPTDTQY

v_call: TRBV19
cdr3_aa: ASSPWAGRGQETQY

v_call: TRBV5-4
cdr3_aa: ASSGGTSGHNHNEQF

v_call: TRBV24-1
cdr3_aa: ATSTGANYGYT

v_call: TRBV5-1
cdr3_aa: ASSLDPGIGNTIY

v_call: TRBV30
cdr3_aa: AWSSRHSPLH

v_call: TRBV4-2
cdr3_aa: ASSQDFRDYSPDTQY

v_call: TRBV7-9
cdr3_aa: ASSLTFEQY

v_call: TRBV6-5
cdr3_aa: ASSYRRTGQETQY

v_call: TRBV9
cdr3_aa: ASSPSGYSYNEQF

v_call: TRBV4-2
cdr3_aa: ASSLRATSGTYEQY

v_call: TRBV9
cdr3_aa: ASSVEGGEGRNEQY

v_call: TRBV2
cdr3_aa: ASSERRTGVFWAKNIQY

v_call: TRBV9
cdr3_aa: ASSPMDRDYGYT

v_call: TRBV6-2/TRBV6-3
cdr3_aa: ASSLRGAGKYNEQF

v_call: TRBV6-5
cdr3_aa: ASSLTYEQY

v_call: TRBV27
cdr3_aa: ASSFTGDTQY

v_call: TRBV7-6
cdr3_aa: ASSRGQEGGYT

v_call: TRBV6-6
cdr3_aa: ATLLGQGRNTIY

v_call: TRBV4-3
cdr3_aa: ASSQEKGQGQPQH